The TCR beta chain described here comes from a study of shared clonotypes between healthy human individuals. Data came from immunoSEQ multiplex PCR; TCRdb stores just in-frame clones and leaves some out. The data show 2,100,000 or so clones, with more than 90% seen just once and around 0.13% held by the top ten. This CDR3 has 14 amino acids. Material: naive CD4+ T cells sorted from blood. Subset noted: CD45RA+ positively selected. This TCR was recovered from a man aged 18 to 30 in good health. The chain uses TRBV21-1 and TRBJ2-5; the DNA was not used to check the table's D call, TRBD1. TRBV21-1 is termed a pseudogene. The CDR3 region is CASSFDRGQETQYF. The DNA for the CDR3 is TGTGCCAGCAGCTTTGACAGGGGCCAAGAGACCCAGTACTTC.